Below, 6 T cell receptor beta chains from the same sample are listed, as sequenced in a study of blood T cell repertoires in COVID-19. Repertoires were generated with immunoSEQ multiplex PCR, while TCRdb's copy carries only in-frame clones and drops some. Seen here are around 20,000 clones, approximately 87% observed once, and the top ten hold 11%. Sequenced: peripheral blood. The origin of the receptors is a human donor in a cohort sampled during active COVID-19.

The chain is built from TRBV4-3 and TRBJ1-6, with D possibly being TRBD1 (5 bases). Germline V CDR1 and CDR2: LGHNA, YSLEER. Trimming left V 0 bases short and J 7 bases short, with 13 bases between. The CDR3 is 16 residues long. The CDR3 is CASSQDPTAGNSPLHF. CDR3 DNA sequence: TGCGCCAGCAGCCAAGATCCGACAGCGGGAAATTCACCCCTCCACTTT.

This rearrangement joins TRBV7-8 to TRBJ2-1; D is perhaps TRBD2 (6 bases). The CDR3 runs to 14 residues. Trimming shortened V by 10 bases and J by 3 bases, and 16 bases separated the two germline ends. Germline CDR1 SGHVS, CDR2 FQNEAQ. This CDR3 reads CATSLEGHYNEQFF. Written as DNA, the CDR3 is TGTGCCACCTCTTTGGAGGGCCACTACAATGAGCAGTTCTTC.

CDR3 sequence (DNA): TGTGCCAGCAGTTTCGTTTTGGCTAGCGGGTCAACCACAGATACGCAGTATTTT. Protein product: CASSFVLASGSTTDTQYF. This rearrangement joins TRBV28 to TRBJ2-3; 8 bases map to TRBD2. The V gene end was trimmed by 3 bases and the J gene end by 2 bases; junction bases not matched to a gene: 13. CDR3 length: 18 residues. Per the germline V gene, CDR1 is MDHEN and CDR2 is SYDVKM. Drawing the rest from reference TRBV28 and TRBJ2-3, the complete variable domain is DVKVTQSSRYLVKRTGEKVFLECVQDMDHENMFWYRQDPGLGLRLIYFSYDVKMKEKGDIPEGYSVSREKKERFSLILESASTNQTSMYLCASSFVLASGSTTDTQYFGPGTRLTVL.

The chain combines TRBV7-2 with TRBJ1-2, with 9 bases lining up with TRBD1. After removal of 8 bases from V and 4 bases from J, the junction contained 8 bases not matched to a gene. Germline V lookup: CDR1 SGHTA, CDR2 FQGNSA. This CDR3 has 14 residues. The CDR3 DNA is TGTGCCAGCTCACAAGGGACAGGGACCTATGGCTACACCTTC. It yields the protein CASSQGTGTYGYTF.

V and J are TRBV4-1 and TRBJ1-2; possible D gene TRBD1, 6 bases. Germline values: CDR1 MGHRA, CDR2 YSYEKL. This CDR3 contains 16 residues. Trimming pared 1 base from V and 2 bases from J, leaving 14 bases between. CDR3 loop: CASSQVSGRGNYGYTF. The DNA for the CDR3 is TGCGCCAGCAGCCAAGTAAGCGGCAGGGGCAACTATGGCTACACCTTC.

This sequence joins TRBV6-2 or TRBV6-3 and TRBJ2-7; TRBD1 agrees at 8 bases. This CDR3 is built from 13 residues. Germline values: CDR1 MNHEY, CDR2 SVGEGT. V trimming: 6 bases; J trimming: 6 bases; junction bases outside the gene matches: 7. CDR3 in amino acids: CASSSGQGGEQYF. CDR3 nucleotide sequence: TGTGCCAGCAGCAGTGGACAGGGAGGCGAGCAGTACTTC.